This record concerns one T cell receptor (beta chain) sequence. Its antigen is unidentified. The CDR3 loop spans 14 amino acids. Per germline, CDR1 GTSNPN and CDR2 SVGIG (reference sequence). The V and J ends lost 3 bases and 3 bases, in that order; junction bases with no gene match: 5. PCR used 60 Vbeta primers and 13 Jbeta primers. Data came from immunoSEQ multiplex PCR; TCRdb stores just in-frame clones and leaves some out. Altogether some 150,000 clones are present, about four fifths being singletons, with the ten largest covering around 3.2%. The sample belongs to a study of cytomegalovirus exposure and HLA in healthy donors. Study observations and caveats: Specificity of three CMV-associated chains for CMV antigens was verified in vitro.

This chain links TRBV30 with TRBJ2-1; TRBD1 aligns across 7 bases. The TCR sequence derives from a human donor in good health. Source material: PBMCs. CDR3 sequence reads: CAWRGRGIYNEQFF. Here the CDR3 DNA reads TGTGCCTGGAGAGGCAGGGGGATCTACAATGAGCAGTTCTTC.